A selection of T cell receptor beta chains follows, all from one sample in a study of blood T cell repertoires in COVID-19. The protocol was immunoSEQ multiplex PCR, while the TCRdb copy is restricted to in-frame clones and leaves out a portion. The data hold more than 200,000 clones, with roughly four fifths observed a single time. Sequencing used PBMCs or T cells enriched from blood (not recorded which). The receptors were gathered from a man in his 60s who had recovered from COVID-19. Both conserved end residues are part of each CDR3. Each record gives: CDR3 length, V gene, J gene, D gene, clone size, CDR3 protein, CDR3 DNA. A D gene is named only where the DNA matches it firmly. Clone size appears in some rows only: once, few, many, or a class for an expanded clone.

15	TRBV5-1	TRBJ2-3	TRBD2	NA	CASSLTGEGRDTQYF	TGCGCCAGCAGCTTAACGGGGGAGGGTAGAGATACGCAGTATTTT
13	TRBV2	TRBJ1-5	NA	NA	CASSTESNQPQHF	TGTGCCAGCAGTACAGAAAGCAATCAGCCCCAGCATTTT
15	TRBV2	TRBJ2-1	TRBD2	NA	CASCGLAGGRNEQFF	TGTGCCAGCTGCGGACTAGCGGGGGGGCGGAATGAGCAGTTCTTC
13	TRBV15	TRBJ1-5	TRBD1	NA	CATSTTGWQPQHF	TGTGCCACCAGCACGACAGGGTGGCAGCCCCAGCATTTT
18	TRBV3-1/TRBV3-2	TRBJ1-5	TRBD1	NA	CASSPTGGDVLSNQPQHF	TGTGCCAGCAGCCCGACAGGGGGCGATGTTTTGAGCAATCAGCCCCAGCATTTT
16	TRBV5-1	TRBJ2-3	TRBD2	NA	CASRVSGGSSTDTQYF	TGCGCCAGCAGGGTATCGGGGGGATCCTCCACAGATACGCAGTATTTT
14	TRBV24-1	TRBJ1-2	TRBD1	NA	CATSEPGQNYGYTF	TGTGCCACCAGTGAACCGGGACAGAACTATGGCTACACCTTC
16	TRBV4-3	TRBJ2-2	TRBD1	NA	CASSQGDRANTGELFF	TGCGCCAGCAGCCAAGGCGACAGGGCCAACACCGGGGAGCTGTTTTTT
17	TRBV4-3	TRBJ1-1	TRBD1	few	CASSPGPGQGVNTEAFF	TGCGCCAGCAGCCCAGGACCGGGACAGGGAGTGAACACTGAAGCTTTCTTT
13	TRBV10-3	TRBJ1-2	NA	NA	CAISEAANYGYTF	TGTGCCATCAGTGAGGCGGCTAACTATGGCTACACCTTC
16	TRBV18	TRBJ2-1	TRBD1	NA	CASSQRSIQGANEQFF	TGTGCCAGCTCACAACGTTCCATACAGGGGGCCAATGAGCAGTTCTTC
11	TRBV6-5	TRBJ1-1	NA	NA	CASSYAGIAFF	TGTGCCAGCAGTTACGCAGGGATTGCTTTCTTT
18	TRBV4-3	TRBJ1-2	NA	NA	CASSQDRLGARYNYGYTF	TGCGCCAGCAGCCAAGATCGTTTGGGGGCAAGATATAACTATGGCTACACCTTC
13	TRBV7-9	TRBJ2-2	TRBD2	NA	CASSPPGGGELFF	TGTGCCAGCAGCCCGCCGGGGGGAGGGGAGCTGTTTTTT
13	TRBV5-4	TRBJ2-3	NA	NA	CASSLSAVDTQYF	TGTGCCAGCAGCTTATCAGCGGTAGATACGCAGTATTTT
12	TRBV6-5	TRBJ2-7	NA	NA	CASSFRGYEQYF	TGTGCCAGCAGTTTCAGGGGCTACGAGCAGTACTTC
15	TRBV5-5	TRBJ1-6	TRBD1	NA	CASSLGTGLNSPLHF	TGTGCCAGCAGCTTGGGGACAGGTCTAAATTCACCCCTCCACTTT
15	TRBV5-1	TRBJ2-3	TRBD1	NA	CASSHGQGVTDTQYF	TGCGCCAGCAGCCATGGACAGGGGGTCACAGATACGCAGTATTTT
14	TRBV6-5	TRBJ1-1	NA	NA	CASSLAGLNTEAFF	TGTGCCAGCAGTCTGGCGGGCCTGAACACTGAAGCTTTCTTT
13	TRBV19	TRBJ1-5	NA	NA	CASSILPGQPQHF	TGTGCCAGTAGTATACTACCGGGTCAGCCCCAGCATTTT
14	TRBV25-1	TRBJ1-5	NA	NA	CASSESGEGQPQHF	TGTGCCAGCAGTGAATCAGGGGAGGGACAGCCCCAGCATTTT
16	TRBV18	TRBJ2-6	NA	NA	CASSSDTGSGANVLTF	TGTGCCAGCTCATCCGATACAGGGTCTGGGGCCAACGTCCTGACTTTC
13	TRBV12-3/TRBV12-4	TRBJ1-3	NA	NA	CASDGGSGNTIYF	TGTGCCAGCGACGGGGGCTCTGGAAACACCATATATTTT
14	TRBV19	TRBJ2-1	TRBD1	NA	CASSIDRANNEQFF	TGTGCCAGTAGTATCGACAGGGCCAACAATGAGCAGTTCTTC
13	TRBV7-9	TRBJ1-5	NA	NA	CASSFVAGQPQHF	TGTGCCAGCAGCTTCGTCGCAGGTCAGCCCCAGCATTTT
14	TRBV27	TRBJ1-2	TRBD1	NA	CASRPTGTGGGYTF	TGTGCCAGCAGGCCTACCGGGACAGGGGGAGGCTACACCTTC
16	TRBV5-1	TRBJ1-6	NA	few	CASSLGARAVGSPLHF	TGCGCCAGCAGCTTGGGGGCCAGGGCCGTGGGTTCACCCCTCCACTTT
18	TRBV23-1	TRBJ2-1	TRBD1	once	CASSQVQGEEPSYNEQFF	TGCGCCAGCAGTCAAGTCCAGGGGGAAGAACCCAGCTACAATGAGCAGTTCTTC
13	TRBV7-2	TRBJ1-2	NA	NA	CASSFRRESGYTF	TGTGCCAGCAGCTTCCGCCGGGAGAGTGGCTACACCTTC
15	TRBV7-8	TRBJ2-7	NA	NA	CASSLAQGGVYEQYF	TGTGCCAGCAGCTTAGCGCAAGGGGGGGTCTACGAGCAGTACTTC
15	TRBV5-6	TRBJ1-2	NA	NA	CASSSVSEGAYGYTF	TGTGCCAGCAGCTCGGTTTCCGAAGGGGCCTATGGCTACACCTTC
13	TRBV18	TRBJ1-5	NA	NA	CASSADYGQPQHF	TGTGCCAGCTCAGCGGACTATGGACAGCCCCAGCATTTT
9	TRBV20-1	TRBJ1-2	TRBD1	NA	CSASQGEVF	TGCAGTGCTAGTCAGGGGGAGGTCTTC
17	TRBV12-1	TRBJ1-4	NA	NA	CASSFPLRRQGNEKLFF	TGTGCCAGCAGCTTTCCCCTACGTCGACAGGGTAATGAAAAACTGTTTTTT
13	TRBV19	TRBJ2-3	TRBD1	NA	CASSQGAADTQYF	TGTGCCAGCTCACAGGGGGCTGCAGATACGCAGTATTTT
17	TRBV12-5	TRBJ1-6	TRBD1	NA	CASGLYGQGADNSPLHF	TGTGCTAGTGGTTTGTACGGACAGGGGGCGGATAATTCACCCCTCCACTTT
16	TRBV6-5	TRBJ2-2	NA	once	CASSYGGGRGAGELFF	TGTGCCAGCAGTTACGGGGGTGGCAGGGGGGCCGGGGAGCTGTTTTTT
13	TRBV20-1	TRBJ1-5	NA	NA	CSASLGPNQPQHF	TGCAGTGCTAGTTTGGGGCCCAATCAGCCCCAGCATTTT
18	TRBV10-3	TRBJ1-5	TRBD1	once	CAISEEDRGGSGNQPQHF	TGTGCCATCAGTGAGGAGGACAGGGGAGGGAGTGGCAATCAGCCCCAGCATTTT
16	TRBV3-1/TRBV3-2	TRBJ2-2	NA	NA	CASSYGGSANTGELFF	TGTGCCAGCAGCTACGGCGGCAGCGCGAACACCGGGGAGCTGTTTTTT
13	TRBV24-1	TRBJ1-2	NA	once	CATSSLGNYGYTF	TGTGCCACCAGTTCTCTCGGGAACTATGGCTACACCTTC
14	TRBV5-1	TRBJ1-1	NA	NA	CASSFEGGRAEAFF	TGCGCCAGCAGCTTTGAGGGAGGGAGGGCTGAAGCTTTCTTT
13	TRBV19	TRBJ1-2	TRBD1	once	CASRDREGYGYTF	TGTGCCAGTAGAGACAGGGAAGGGTATGGCTACACCTTC
14	TRBV9	TRBJ2-1	TRBD1	NA	CASSVTGAGNEQFF	TGTGCCAGCAGCGTAACAGGGGCGGGCAATGAGCAGTTCTTC
14	TRBV6-2/TRBV6-3	TRBJ1-5	TRBD1	NA	CASSSDRVGQPQHF	TGTGCCAGCAGTTCGGACAGGGTCGGCCAGCCCCAGCATTTT
15	TRBV4-3	TRBJ1-3	NA	NA	CASRRDYRVSDTIYF	TGCGCCAGCAGGAGGGACTACAGGGTATCAGACACCATATATTTT
16	TRBV14	TRBJ2-7	NA	NA	CASSQETGSFSYEQYF	TGTGCCAGCAGCCAAGAAACGGGGAGCTTCTCCTACGAGCAGTACTTC
15	TRBV4-1	TRBJ1-3	TRBD1	NA	CASSQEWDSGNTIYF	TGCGCCAGCAGCCAGGAATGGGACAGCGGAAACACCATATATTTT
16	TRBV5-1	TRBJ2-1	TRBD2	NA	CASSRVGTNDYNEQFF	TGCGCCAGCTCCCGGGTGGGGACTAATGACTACAATGAGCAGTTCTTC
15	TRBV7-2	TRBJ1-1	TRBD1	few	CASSFRDRGWAEAFF	TGTGCCAGCAGCTTCCGGGACAGGGGGTGGGCTGAAGCTTTCTTT